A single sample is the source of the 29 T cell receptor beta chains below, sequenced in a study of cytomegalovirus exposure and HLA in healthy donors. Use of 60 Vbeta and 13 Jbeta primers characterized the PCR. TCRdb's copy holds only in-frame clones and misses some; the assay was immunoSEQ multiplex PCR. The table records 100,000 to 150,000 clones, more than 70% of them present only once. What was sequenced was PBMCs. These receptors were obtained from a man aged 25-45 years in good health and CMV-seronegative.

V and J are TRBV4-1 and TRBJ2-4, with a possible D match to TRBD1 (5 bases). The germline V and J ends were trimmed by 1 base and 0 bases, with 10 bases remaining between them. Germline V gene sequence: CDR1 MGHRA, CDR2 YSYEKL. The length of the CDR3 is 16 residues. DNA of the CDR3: TGCGCCAGCAGCCAAGGGACACCCCTAGCCAAAAACATTCAGTACTTC. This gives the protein CASSQGTPLAKNIQYF.

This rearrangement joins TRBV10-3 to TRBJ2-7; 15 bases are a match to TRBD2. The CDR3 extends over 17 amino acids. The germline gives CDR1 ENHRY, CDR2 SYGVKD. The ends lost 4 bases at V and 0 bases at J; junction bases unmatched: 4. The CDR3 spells CAISGTSGGESSYEQYF. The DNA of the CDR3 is TGTGCCATCAGTGGGACTAGCGGGGGGGAAAGCTCCTACGAGCAGTACTTC.

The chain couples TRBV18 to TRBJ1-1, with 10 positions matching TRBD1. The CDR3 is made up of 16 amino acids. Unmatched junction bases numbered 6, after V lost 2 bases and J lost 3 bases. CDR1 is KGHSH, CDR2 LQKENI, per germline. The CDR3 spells CASSPLVGQGHTEAFF. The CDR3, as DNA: TGTGCCAGCTCACCATTAGTGGGACAGGGGCACACTGAAGCTTTCTTT.

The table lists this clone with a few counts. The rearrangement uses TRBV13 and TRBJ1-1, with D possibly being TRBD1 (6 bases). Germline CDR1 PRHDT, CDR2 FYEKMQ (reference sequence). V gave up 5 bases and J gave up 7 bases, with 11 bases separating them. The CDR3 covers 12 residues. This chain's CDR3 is CASSANRVEAFF. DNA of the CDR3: TGTGCCAGCAGCGCCAACAGGGTTGAAGCTTTCTTT.

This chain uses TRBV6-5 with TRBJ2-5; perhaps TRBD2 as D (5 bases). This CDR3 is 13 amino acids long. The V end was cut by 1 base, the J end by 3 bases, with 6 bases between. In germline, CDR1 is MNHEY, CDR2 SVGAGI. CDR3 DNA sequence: TGTGCCAGCAGTTACTTACTAGAAGAGACCCAGTACTTC. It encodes CASSYLLEETQYF.

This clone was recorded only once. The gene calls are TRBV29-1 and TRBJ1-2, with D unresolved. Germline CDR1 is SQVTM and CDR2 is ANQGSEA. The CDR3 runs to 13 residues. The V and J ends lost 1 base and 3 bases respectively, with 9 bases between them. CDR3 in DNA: TGCAGCGTTGAAGTTCCTCGAGACTATGGCTACACCTTC. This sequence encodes CSVEVPRDYGYTF.

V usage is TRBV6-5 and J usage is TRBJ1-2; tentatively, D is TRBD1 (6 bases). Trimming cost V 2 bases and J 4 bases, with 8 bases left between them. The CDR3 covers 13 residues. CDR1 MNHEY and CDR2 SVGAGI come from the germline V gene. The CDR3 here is CASSYLDSYGYTF. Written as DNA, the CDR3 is TGTGCCAGCAGTTACCTGGACAGCTATGGCTACACCTTC.

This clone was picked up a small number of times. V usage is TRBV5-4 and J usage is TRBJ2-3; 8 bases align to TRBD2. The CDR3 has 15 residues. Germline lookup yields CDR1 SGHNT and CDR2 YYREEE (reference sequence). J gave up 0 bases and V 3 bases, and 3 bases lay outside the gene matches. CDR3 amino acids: CASSSGGGSTDTQYF. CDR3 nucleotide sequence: TGTGCCAGCAGCTCCGGGGGGGGAAGCACAGATACGCAGTATTTT.

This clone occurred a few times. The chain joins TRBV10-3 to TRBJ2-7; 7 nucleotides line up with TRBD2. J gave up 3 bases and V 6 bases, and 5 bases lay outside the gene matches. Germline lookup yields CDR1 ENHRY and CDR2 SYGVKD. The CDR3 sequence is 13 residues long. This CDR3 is CAISGGLNYEQYF. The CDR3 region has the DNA TGTGCCATCAGCGGGGGACTAAACTACGAGCAGTACTTC.

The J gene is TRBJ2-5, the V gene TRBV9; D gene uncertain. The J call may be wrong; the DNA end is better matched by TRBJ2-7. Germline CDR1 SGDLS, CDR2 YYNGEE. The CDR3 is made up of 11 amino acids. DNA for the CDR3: TGTGCCAGCAGCGCAGACTACGAGCAGTACTTC. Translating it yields CASSADYEQYF.

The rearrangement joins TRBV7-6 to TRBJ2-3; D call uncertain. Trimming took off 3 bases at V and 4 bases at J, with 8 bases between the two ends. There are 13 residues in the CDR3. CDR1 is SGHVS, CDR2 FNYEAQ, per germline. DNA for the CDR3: TGTGCCAGCAGCTTTGGAGATGCAGATACGCAGTATTTT. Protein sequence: CASSFGDADTQYF.

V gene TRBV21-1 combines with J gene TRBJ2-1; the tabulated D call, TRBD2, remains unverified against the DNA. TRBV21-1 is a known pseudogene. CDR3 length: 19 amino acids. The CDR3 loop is CASSKASTSGGRIGDEQFF. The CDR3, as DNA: TGTGCCAGCAGCAAAGCTAGTACTAGCGGGGGCCGAATTGGGGATGAGCAGTTCTTC.

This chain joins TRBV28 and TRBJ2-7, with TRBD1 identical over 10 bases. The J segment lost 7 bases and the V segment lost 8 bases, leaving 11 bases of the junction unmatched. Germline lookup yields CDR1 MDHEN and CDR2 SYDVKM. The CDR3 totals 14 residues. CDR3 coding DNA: TGTGCCAGCGTCCCGGGACAGGGGCACCGGGAGCAGTACTTC. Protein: CASVPGQGHREQYF.

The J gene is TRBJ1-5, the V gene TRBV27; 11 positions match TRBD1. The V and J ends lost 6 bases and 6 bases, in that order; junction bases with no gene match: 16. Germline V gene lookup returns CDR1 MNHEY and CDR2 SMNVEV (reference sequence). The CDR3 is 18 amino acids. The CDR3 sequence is CASSKSIPWTGGLQPQHF. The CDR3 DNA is TGTGCCAGCAGCAAATCGATCCCCTGGACAGGGGGCCTTCAGCCCCAGCATTTT.

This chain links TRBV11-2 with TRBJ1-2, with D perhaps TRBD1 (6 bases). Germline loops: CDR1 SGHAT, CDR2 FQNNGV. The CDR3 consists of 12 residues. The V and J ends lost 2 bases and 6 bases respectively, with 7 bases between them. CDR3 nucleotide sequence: TGTGCCAGCAGCTTAAACAGGGATGGCTACACCTTC. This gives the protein CASSLNRDGYTF.

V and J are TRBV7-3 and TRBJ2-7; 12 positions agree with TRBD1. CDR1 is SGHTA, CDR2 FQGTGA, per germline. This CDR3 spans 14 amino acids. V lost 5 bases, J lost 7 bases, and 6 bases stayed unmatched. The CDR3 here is CASSRDRGHGEQYF. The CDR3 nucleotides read TGTGCCAGCAGCCGGGACAGGGGGCATGGGGAGCAGTACTTC.

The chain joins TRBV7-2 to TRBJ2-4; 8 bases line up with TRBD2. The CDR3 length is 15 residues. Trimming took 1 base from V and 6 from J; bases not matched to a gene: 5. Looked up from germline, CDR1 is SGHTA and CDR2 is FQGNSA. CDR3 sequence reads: CASSLVGGAGNIQYF. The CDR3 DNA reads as TGTGCCAGCAGCTTAGTCGGGGGGGCAGGAAACATTCAGTACTTC.

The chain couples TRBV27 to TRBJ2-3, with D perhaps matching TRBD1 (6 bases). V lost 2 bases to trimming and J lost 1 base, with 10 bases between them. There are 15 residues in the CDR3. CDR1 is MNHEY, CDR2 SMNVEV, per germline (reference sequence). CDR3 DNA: TGTGCCAGCAGTTTAGGGCCAGGGGGCACAGATACGCAGTATTTT. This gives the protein CASSLGPGGTDTQYF.

Here the CDR3 DNA reads TGTGCCAGCAGTTTTAGCGGGGGGAGCCAAGAGACCCAGTACTTC. This sequence encodes CASSFSGGSQETQYF. J is TRBJ2-5 and V is TRBV2, with 10 nucleotides matching TRBD2. Germline V gene lookup returns CDR1 SNHLY and CDR2 FYNNEI. This CDR3 comprises 15 residues. V lost 5 bases to trimming and J lost 1 base; unmatched junction nucleotides: 4. The whole variable domain, remainder taken from reference TRBV2 and TRBJ2-5, is EPEVTQTPSHQVTQMGQEVILRCVPISNHLYFYWYRQILGQKVEFLVSFYNNEISEKSEIFDDQFSVERPDGSNFTLKIRSTKLEDSAMYFCASSFSGGSQETQYFGPGTRLLVL.

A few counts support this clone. The CDR3 region has the DNA TGCGCCAGCAGCTTGGCCGGCCGGGCTGGGGCCAACGTCCTGACTTTC. It specifies CASSLAGRAGANVLTF. The V gene is TRBV5-1, the J gene TRBJ2-6; D is uncertain. The CDR3 covers 16 residues. Trimming took 0 bases from V and 2 from J, leaving 9 bases between them. CDR1 SGHRS and CDR2 YFSETQ come from the germline V gene.

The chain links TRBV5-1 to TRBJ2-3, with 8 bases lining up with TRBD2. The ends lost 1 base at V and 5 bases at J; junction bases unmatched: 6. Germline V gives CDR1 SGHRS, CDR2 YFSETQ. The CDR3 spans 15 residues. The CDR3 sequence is CASSLHGGALDTQYF. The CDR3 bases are TGCGCCAGCAGCTTGCACGGGGGGGCATTAGATACGCAGTATTTT.

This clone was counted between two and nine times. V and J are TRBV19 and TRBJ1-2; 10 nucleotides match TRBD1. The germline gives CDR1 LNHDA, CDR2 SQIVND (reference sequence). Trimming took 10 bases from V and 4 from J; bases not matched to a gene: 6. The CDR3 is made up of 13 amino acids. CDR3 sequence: CATWDRGGYGYTF. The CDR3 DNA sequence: TGTGCCACCTGGGACAGGGGCGGCTATGGCTACACCTTC. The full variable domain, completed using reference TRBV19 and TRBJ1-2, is DGGITQSPKYLFRKEGQNVTLSCEQNLNHDAMYWYRQDPGQGLRLIYYSQIVNDFQKGDIAEGYSVSREKKESFPLTVTSAQKNPTAFYLCATWDRGGYGYTFGSGTRLTVV.

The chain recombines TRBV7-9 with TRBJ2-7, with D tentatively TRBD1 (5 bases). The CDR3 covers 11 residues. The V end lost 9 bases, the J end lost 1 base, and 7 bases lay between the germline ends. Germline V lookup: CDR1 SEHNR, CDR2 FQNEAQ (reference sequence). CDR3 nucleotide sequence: TGTGCCAGTACAGGTTCCTACGAGCAGTACTTC. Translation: CASTGSYEQYF.

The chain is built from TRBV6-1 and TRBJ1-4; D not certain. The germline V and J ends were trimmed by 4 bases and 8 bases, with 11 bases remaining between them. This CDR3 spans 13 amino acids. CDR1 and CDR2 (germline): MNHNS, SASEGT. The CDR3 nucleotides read TGTGCCAGCAGTGTCACCGGAGGGGAAAAACTGTTTTTT. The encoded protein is CASSVTGGEKLFF.

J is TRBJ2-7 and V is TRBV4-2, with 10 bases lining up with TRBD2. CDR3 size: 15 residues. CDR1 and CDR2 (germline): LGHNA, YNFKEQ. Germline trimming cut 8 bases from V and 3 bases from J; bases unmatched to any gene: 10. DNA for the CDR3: TGTGCCAGCGGTGACCTGGAGCGGGGGGGCTACGAGCAGTACTTC. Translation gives CASGDLERGGYEQYF.

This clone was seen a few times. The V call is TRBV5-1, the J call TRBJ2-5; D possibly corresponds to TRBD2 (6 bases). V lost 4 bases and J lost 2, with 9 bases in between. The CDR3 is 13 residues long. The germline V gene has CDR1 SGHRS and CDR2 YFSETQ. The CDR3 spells CASSTDYQETQYF. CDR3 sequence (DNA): TGCGCCAGCAGCACGGACTATCAAGAGACCCAGTACTTC.

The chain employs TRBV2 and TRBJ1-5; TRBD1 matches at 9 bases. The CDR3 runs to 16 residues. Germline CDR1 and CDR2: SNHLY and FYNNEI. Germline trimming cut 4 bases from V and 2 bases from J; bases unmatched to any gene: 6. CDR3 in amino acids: CASSATGGWGNQPQHF. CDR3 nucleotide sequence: TGTGCCAGCAGTGCTACAGGGGGCTGGGGCAATCAGCCCCAGCATTTT.

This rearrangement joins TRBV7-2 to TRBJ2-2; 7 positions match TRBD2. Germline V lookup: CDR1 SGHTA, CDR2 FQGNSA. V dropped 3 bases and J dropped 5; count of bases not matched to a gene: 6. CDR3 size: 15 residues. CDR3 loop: CASSFWSGGTGELFF. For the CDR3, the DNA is TGTGCCAGCAGCTTTTGGTCGGGGGGAACCGGGGAGCTGTTTTTT.

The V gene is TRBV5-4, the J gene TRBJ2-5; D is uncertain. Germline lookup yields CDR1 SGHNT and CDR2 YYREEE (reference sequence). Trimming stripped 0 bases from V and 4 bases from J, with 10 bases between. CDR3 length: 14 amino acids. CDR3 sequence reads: CASSLDYSSETQYF. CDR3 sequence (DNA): TGTGCCAGCAGCTTGGACTATTCTTCAGAGACCCAGTACTTC.